Below are 4 T cell receptor beta chains sequenced from a single sample in a study of radiotherapy plus CTLA-4 blockade in lung cancer. The data were produced by immunoSEQ multiplex PCR, yet TCRdb's version contains in-frame clones alone and is incomplete. Found here are some 80,000 clones, about four fifths of them singletons; the top ten hold approximately 0.81%. The sample was peripheral blood, taken from a patient treated with radiotherapy plus ipilimumab. These receptors came from a human donor with non-small cell lung cancer who had stable disease on radiotherapy plus ipilimumab.

This sequence joins TRBV5-4 and TRBJ2-7, with TRBD1 matching over 10 bases. The CDR3 is 15 residues long. CDR1 is SGHNT and CDR2 is YYREEE in the germline V gene (reference sequence). J was trimmed by 1 base and V by 4 bases; bases with no gene match: 5. The CDR3 reads CASSPRTGGSYEQYF. The CDR3 coding sequence is TGTGCCAGCAGCCCCAGGACAGGGGGATCCTACGAGCAGTACTTC. Together with reference TRBV5-4 and TRBJ2-7, the CDR3 gives the full variable domain: ETGVTQSPTHLIKTRGQQVTLRCSSQSGHNTVSWYQQALGQGPQFIFQYYREEENGRGNFPPRFSGLQFPNYSSELNVNALELDDSALYLCASSPRTGGSYEQYFGPGTRLTVT.

This clone turned up a few times. The chain links TRBV19 to TRBJ1-5, with D possibly TRBD1 on 6 matching bases. The CDR3 is 14 amino acids. Germline values: CDR1 LNHDA, CDR2 SQIVND (reference sequence). Trimming took off 5 bases at V and 7 bases at J, with 15 bases between the two ends. Here the CDR3 reads CASSDRGGRQPQHF. The CDR3 bases are TGTGCCAGTAGTGACCGGGGGGGCAGGCAGCCCCAGCATTTT.

This rearrangement joins TRBV11-2 to TRBJ1-3; the D is unclear. Germline CDR1 reads SGHAT; CDR2 reads FQNNGV. V was shortened by 1 base and J by 4 bases, with 5 bases between the two germline ends. The CDR3 spans 13 residues. The DNA for the CDR3 is TGTGCCAGCAGCTTAGGTTCGGGAAACACCATATATTTT. Translation gives CASSLGSGNTIYF.

This rearrangement joins TRBV4-1 to TRBJ1-2; 8 nucleotides agree with TRBD1. The CDR3 consists of 16 residues. Trimming at V came to 4 bases and at J to 4 bases, leaving 11 bases not matched to a gene. Germline V CDR1 and CDR2: MGHRA, YSYEKL. The CDR3 loop reads CASSPLTTGEGYGYTF. The CDR3 nucleotides are TGCGCCAGCAGCCCCTTGACGACAGGGGAGGGCTATGGCTACACCTTC.